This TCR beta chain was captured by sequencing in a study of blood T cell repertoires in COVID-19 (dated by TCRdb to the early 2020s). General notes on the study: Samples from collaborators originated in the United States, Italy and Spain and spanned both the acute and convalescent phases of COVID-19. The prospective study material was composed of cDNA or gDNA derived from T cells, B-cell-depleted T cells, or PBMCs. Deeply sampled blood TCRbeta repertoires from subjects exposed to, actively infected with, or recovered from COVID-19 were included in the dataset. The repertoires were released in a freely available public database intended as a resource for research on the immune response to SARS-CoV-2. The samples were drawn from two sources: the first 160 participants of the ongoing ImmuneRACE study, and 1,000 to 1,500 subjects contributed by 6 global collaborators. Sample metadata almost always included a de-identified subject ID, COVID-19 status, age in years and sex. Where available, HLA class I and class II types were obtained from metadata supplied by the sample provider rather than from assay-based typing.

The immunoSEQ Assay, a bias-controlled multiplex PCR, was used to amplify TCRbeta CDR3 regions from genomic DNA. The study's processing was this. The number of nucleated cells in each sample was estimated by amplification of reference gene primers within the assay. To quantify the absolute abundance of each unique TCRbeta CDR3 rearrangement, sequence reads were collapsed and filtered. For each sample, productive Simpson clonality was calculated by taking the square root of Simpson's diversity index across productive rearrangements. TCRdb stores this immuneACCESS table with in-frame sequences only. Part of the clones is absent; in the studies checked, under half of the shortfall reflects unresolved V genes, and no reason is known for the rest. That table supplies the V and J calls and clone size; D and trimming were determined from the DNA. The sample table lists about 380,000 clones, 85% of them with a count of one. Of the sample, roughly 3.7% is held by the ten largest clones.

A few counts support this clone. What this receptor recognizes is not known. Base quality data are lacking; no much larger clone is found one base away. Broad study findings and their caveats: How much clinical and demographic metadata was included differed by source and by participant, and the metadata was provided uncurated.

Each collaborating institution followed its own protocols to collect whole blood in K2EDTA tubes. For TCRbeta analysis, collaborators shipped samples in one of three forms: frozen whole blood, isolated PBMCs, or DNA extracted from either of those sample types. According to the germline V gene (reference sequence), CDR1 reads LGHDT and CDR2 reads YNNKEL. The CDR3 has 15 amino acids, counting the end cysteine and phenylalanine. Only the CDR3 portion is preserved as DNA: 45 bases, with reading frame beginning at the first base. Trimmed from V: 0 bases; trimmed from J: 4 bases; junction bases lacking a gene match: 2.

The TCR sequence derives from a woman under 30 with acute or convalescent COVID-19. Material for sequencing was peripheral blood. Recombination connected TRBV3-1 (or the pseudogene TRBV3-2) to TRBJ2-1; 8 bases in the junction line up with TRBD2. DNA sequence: TGTGCCAGCAGCCAAGAAAGCGGGGGTTACAATGAGCAGTTCTTC. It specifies CASSQESGGYNEQFF.